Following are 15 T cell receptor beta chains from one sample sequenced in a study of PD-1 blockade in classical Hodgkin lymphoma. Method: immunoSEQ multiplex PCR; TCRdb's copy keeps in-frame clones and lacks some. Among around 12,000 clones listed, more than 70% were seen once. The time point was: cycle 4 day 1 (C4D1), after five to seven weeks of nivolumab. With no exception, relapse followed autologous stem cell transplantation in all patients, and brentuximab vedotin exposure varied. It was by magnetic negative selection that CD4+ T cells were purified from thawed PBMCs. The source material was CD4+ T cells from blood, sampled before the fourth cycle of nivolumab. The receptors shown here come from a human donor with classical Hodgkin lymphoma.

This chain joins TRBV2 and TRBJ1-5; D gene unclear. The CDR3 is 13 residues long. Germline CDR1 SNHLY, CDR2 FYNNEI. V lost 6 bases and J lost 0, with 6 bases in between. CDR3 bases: TGTGCCAGCAGGCGGGATAGCAATCAGCCCCAGCATTTT. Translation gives CASRRDSNQPQHF.

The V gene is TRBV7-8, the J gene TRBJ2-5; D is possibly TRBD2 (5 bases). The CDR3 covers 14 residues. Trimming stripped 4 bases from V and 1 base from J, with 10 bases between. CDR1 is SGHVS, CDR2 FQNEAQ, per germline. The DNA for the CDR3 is TGTGCCAGCAGCTACGGGGTAATCCAAGAGACCCAGTACTTC. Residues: CASSYGVIQETQYF. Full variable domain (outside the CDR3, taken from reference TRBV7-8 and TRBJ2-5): GAGVSQSPRYKVAKRGQDVALRCDPISGHVSLFWYQQALGQGPEFLTYFQNEAQLDKSGLPSDRFFAERPEGSVSTLKIQRTQQEDSAVYLCASSYGVIQETQYFGPGTRLLVL.

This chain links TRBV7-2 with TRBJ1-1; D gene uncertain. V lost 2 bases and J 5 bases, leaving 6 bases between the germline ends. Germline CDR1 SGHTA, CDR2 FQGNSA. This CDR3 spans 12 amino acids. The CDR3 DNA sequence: TGTGCCAGCAGCTTAAGTTATACTGAAGCTTTCTTT. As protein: CASSLSYTEAFF.

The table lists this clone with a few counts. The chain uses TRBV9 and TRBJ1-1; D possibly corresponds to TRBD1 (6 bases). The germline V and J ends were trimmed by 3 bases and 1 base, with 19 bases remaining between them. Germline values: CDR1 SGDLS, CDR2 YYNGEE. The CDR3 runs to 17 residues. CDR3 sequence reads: CASSALGAGAQNTEAFF. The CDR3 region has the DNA TGTGCCAGCAGCGCGTTGGGGGCAGGGGCTCAGAACACTGAAGCTTTCTTT.

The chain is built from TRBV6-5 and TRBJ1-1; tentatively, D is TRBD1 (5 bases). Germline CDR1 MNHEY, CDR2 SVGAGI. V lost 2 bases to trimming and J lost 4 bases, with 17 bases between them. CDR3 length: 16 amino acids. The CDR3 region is CASSYQKGLVFTEAFF. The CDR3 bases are TGTGCCAGCAGTTACCAGAAGGGGCTGGTTTTCACTGAAGCTTTCTTT.

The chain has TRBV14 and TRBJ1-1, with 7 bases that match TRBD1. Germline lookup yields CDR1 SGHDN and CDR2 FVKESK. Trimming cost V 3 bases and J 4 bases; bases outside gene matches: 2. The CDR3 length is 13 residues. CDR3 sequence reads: CASSHRGFTEAFF. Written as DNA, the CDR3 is TGTGCCAGCAGCCACAGGGGGTTCACTGAAGCTTTCTTT.

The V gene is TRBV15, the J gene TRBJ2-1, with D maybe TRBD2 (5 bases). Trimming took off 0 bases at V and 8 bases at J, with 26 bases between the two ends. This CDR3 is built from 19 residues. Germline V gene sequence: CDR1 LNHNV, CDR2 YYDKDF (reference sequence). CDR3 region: CATSRDRDLFNPPLYEQFF. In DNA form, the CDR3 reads TGTGCCACCAGCAGAGATCGGGATTTGTTTAATCCGCCTCTTTATGAGCAGTTCTTC. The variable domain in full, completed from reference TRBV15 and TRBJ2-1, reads DAMVIQNPRYQVTQFGKPVTLSCSQTLNHNVMYWYQQKSSQAPKLLFHYYDKDFNNEADTPDNFQSRRPNTSFCFLDIRSPGLGDTAMYLCATSRDRDLFNPPLYEQFFGPGTRLTVL.

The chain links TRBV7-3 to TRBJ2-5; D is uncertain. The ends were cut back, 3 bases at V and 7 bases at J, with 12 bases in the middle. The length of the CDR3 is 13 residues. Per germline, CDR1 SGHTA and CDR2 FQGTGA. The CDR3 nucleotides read TGTGCCAGCAGCTTGATTAAAGAAGCGACCCAGTACTTC. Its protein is CASSLIKEATQYF.

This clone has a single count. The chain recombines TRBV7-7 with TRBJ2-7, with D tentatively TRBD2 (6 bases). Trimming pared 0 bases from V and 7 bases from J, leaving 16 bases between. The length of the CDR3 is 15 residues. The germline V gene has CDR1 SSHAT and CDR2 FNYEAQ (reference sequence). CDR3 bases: TGTGCCAGCAGCTTAGCGGCTGGGGGGTCGGGGGAGCAGTACTTC. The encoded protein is CASSLAAGGSGEQYF.

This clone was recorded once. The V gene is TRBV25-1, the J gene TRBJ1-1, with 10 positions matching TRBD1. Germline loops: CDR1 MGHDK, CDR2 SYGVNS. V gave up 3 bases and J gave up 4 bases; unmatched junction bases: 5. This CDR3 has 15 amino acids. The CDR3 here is CASSDSWDRGTEAFF. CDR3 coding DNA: TGTGCCAGCAGTGATTCATGGGACAGGGGCACTGAAGCTTTCTTT. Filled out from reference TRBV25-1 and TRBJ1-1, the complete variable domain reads EADIYQTPRYLVIGTGKKITLECSQTMGHDKMYWYQQDPGMELHLIHYSYGVNSTEKGDLSSESTVSRIRTEHFPLTLESARPSHTSQYLCASSDSWDRGTEAFFGQGTRLTVV.

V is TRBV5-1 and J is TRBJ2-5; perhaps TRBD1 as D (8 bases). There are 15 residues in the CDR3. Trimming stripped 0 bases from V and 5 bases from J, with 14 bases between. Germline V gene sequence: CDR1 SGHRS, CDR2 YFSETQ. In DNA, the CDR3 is TGCGCCAGCAGCTTGGCAACAGGGGGGGTGGAGACCCAGTACTTC. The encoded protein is CASSLATGGVETQYF.

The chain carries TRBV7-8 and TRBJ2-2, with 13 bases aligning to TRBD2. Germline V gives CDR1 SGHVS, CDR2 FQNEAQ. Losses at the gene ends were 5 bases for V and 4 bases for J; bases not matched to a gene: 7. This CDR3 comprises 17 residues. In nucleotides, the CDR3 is TGTGCCAGCAGCAGACTAGCGGGGGGCCCGGTCACCGGGGAGCTGTTTTTT. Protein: CASSRLAGGPVTGELFF.

CDR3 nucleotide sequence: TGTGCCAGCAGTGCTACTTGGGACAGCCAAGAGACCCAGTACTTC. Protein: CASSATWDSQETQYF. The V and J genes are TRBV25-1 and TRBJ2-5, with 7 bases identical to TRBD1. There are 15 residues in the CDR3. The V segment lost 4 bases and the J segment 1 base; nucleotides outside the gene matches: 6. Germline V CDR1 and CDR2: MGHDK, SYGVNS.

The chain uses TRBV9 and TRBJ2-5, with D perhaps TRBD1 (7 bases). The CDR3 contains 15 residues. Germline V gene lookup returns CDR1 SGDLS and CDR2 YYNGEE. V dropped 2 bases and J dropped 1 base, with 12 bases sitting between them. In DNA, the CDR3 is TGTGCCAGCAGCGTGGGGCAGGGGGGCCAAGAGACCCAGTACTTC. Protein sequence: CASSVGQGGQETQYF.

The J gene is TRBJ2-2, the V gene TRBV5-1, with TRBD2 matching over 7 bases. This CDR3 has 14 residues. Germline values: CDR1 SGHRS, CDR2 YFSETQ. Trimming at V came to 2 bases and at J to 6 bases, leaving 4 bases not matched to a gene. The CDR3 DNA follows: TGCGCCAGCAGCTTTACTAGCGTTGCCGGGGAGCTGTTTTTT. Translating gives CASSFTSVAGELFF.